This T cell receptor beta chain is from a study of identical twins. Trimming cost V 5 bases and J 4 bases; bases outside gene matches: 8. The CDR3 spans 15 residues. Germline-derived CDR1 and CDR2 are SNHLY and FYNNEI. This clonotype was seen many times. The target antigen is unknown. TCRdb used MiXCR to reprocess the 5' RACE reads, holding one entry per CDR3 protein. The sample contains roughly 150,000 distinct CDR3 sequences, roughly 3.5% of which appear only once. Findings and caveats of the study: Invariant MAIT and iNKT cells are populations that could partly confound zero-insertion analyses.

This TCR derives from a man in his late teens or twenties in good health. The chain links TRBV2 to TRBJ2-3, with 8 bases matching TRBD1. Material for sequencing was memory T cells sorted from blood. CDR3 protein: CASSTSQGAPDTQYF. In DNA, the CDR3 is TGTGCCAGCAGTACCAGTCAGGGGGCCCCAGATACGCAGTATTTT.